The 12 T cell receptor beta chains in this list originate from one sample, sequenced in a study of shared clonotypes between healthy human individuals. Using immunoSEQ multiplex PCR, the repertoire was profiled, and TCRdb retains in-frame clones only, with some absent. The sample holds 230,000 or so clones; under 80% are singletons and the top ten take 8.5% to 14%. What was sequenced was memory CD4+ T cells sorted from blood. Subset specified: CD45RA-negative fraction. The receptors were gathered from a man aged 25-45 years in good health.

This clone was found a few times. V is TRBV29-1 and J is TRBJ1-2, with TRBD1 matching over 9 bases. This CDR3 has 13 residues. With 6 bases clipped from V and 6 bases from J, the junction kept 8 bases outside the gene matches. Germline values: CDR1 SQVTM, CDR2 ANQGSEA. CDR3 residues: CSVGQGSFDGYTF. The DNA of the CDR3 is TGCAGCGTCGGACAGGGGTCGTTTGATGGCTACACCTTC.

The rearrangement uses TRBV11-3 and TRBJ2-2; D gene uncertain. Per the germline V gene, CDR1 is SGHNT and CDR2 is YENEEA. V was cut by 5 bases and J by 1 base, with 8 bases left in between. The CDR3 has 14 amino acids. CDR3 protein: CASSLYRNTGELFF. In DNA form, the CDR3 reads TGTGCCAGCAGCCTGTATAGGAACACCGGGGAGCTGTTTTTT.

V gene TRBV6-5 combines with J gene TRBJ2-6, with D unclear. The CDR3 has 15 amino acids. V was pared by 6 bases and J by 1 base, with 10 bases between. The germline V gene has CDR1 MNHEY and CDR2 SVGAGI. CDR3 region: CASSRTSSGANVLTF. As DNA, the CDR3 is TGTGCCAGCAGCCGGACCAGTTCTGGGGCCAACGTCCTGACTTTC.

CDR3 nucleotide sequence: TGTGCCAGCAGTGAAAACAGGGGGCTTTACAATGAGCAGTTCTTC. Amino acids: CASSENRGLYNEQFF. This chain links TRBV25-1 with TRBJ2-1; 9 nucleotides line up with TRBD1. The V gene's germline CDR1 is MGHDK and CDR2 SYGVNS. CDR3 length equals 15 residues. The ends lost 2 bases at V and 4 bases at J; junction bases unmatched: 3.

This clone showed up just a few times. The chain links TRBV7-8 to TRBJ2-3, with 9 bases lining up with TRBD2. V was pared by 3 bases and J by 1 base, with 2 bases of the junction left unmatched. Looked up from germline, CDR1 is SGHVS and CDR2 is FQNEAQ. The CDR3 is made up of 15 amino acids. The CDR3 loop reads CASSFLAGGTDTQYF. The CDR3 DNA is TGTGCCAGCAGCTTTTTAGCGGGAGGCACAGATACGCAGTATTTT.

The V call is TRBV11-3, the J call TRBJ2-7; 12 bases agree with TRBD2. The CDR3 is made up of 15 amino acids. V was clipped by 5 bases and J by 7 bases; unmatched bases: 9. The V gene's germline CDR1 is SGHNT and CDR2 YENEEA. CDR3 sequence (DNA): TGTGCCAGCAGCCGCGGGACTAGCGGGCCCATGGAGCAGTACTTC. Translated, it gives CASSRGTSGPMEQYF.

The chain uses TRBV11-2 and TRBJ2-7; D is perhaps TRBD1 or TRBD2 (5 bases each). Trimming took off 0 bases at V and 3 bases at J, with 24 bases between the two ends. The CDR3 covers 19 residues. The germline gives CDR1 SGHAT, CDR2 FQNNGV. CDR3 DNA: TGTGCCAGCAGCTTAGAACACGGGACCGCTCTATATCCTTACTACGAGCAGTACTTC. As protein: CASSLEHGTALYPYYEQYF.

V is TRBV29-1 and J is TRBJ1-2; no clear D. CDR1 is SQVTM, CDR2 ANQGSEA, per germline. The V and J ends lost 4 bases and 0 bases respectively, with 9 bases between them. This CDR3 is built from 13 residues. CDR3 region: CSVVASANYGYTF. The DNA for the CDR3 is TGCAGCGTTGTCGCATCAGCTAACTATGGCTACACCTTC.

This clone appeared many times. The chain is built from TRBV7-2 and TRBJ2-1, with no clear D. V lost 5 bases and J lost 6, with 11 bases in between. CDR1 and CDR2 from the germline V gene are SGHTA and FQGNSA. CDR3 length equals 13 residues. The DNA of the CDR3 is TGTGCCAGCAGCCCTCAGGCCATCAATGAGCAGTTCTTC. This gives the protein CASSPQAINEQFF.

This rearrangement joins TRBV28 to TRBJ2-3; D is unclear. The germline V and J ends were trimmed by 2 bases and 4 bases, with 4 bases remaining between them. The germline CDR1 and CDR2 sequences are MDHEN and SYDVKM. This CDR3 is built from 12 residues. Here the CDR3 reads CASSLPADTQYF. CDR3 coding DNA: TGTGCCAGCAGTTTACCGGCAGATACGCAGTATTTT.

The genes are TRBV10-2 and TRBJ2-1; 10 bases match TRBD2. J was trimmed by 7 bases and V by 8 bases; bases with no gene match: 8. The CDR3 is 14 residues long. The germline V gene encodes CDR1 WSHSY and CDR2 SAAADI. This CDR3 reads CASGAGGHLNEQFF. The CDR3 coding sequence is TGCGCCAGCGGAGCGGGAGGGCACTTAAATGAGCAGTTCTTC.

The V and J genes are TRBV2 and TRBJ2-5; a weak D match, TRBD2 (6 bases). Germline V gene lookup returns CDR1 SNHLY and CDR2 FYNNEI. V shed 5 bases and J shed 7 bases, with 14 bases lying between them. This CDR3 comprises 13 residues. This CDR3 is CASSYTEEGTQYF. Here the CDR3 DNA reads TGTGCCAGCAGTTACACGGAGGAGGGGACCCAGTACTTC.